These T cell receptor beta chains were read from a single sample in a study of T cells after yellow fever vaccination. TCRdb analysed the 5' RACE reads with MiXCR anew, one entry per CDR3 protein. The profile covers some 300,000 distinct CDR3 sequences, with 7.5% to 9% appearing a single time and 3% to 3.5% taken by the ten largest. Material: CD4+ T cells sorted from PBMCs, obtained 5 days after the yellow fever booster vaccination. These receptors all come from a man younger than 35 who received the YFV17D yellow fever vaccine. Both conserved end residues are part of each CDR3. The order of the fields is CDR3 protein, CDR3 DNA, J gene, clone size, V gene, D gene. A D gene is named only where the DNA matches it firmly. Only part of the rows carry a size: once, few, many, or a class if the clone is expanded.

CDR3 protein: CASSLGQGVYTEAFF; CDR3 DNA: TGTGCCAGCAGCTTGGGACAGGGGGTATATACTGAAGCTTTCTTT; J gene: TRBJ1-1; clone size: few; V gene: TRBV5-6; D gene: TRBD1
CDR3 protein: CASSLFLSNTDTQYF; CDR3 DNA: TGCGCCAGCAGCTTGTTTCTCAGTAACACAGATACGCAGTATTTT; J gene: TRBJ2-3; clone size: .; V gene: TRBV5-1; D gene: .
CDR3 protein: CASSTTGATDTQYF; CDR3 DNA: TGCGCCAGCAGTACCACGGGGGCCACAGATACGCAGTATTTT; J gene: TRBJ2-3; clone size: .; V gene: TRBV5-1; D gene: .
CDR3 protein: CASSQEGQSPIYF; CDR3 DNA: TGTGCCAGCAGCCAAGAAGGTCAGTCGCCCATATATTTT; J gene: TRBJ1-3; clone size: .; V gene: TRBV3-1; D gene: .
CDR3 protein: CASTVLAGETQYF; CDR3 DNA: TGTGCCAGCACCGTACTAGCTGGAGAGACCCAGTACTTC; J gene: TRBJ2-5; clone size: few; V gene: TRBV12-3/TRBV12-4; D gene: .
CDR3 protein: CASSPRYRGSDTQYF; CDR3 DNA: TGTGCCAGCAGCCCCCGGTACCGGGGGTCAGATACGCAGTATTTT; J gene: TRBJ2-3; clone size: few; V gene: TRBV5-4; D gene: .
CDR3 protein: CATSRDRVPGNTIYF; CDR3 DNA: TGTGCCACCAGCAGGGACAGGGTCCCTGGAAACACCATATATTTT; J gene: TRBJ1-3; clone size: .; V gene: TRBV15; D gene: TRBD1
CDR3 protein: CASSAPPGQGDYEQYF; CDR3 DNA: TGTGCCAGCAGTGCCCCGCCGGGACAGGGGGATTACGAGCAGTACTTC; J gene: TRBJ2-7; clone size: few; V gene: TRBV25-1; D gene: TRBD1
CDR3 protein: CASSLRARTGELFF; CDR3 DNA: TGTGCCAGCAGCTTACGGGCGCGCACCGGGGAGCTGTTTTTT; J gene: TRBJ2-2; clone size: many; V gene: TRBV7-9; D gene: .
CDR3 protein: CATDDRVHQPQHF; CDR3 DNA: TGTGCCACAGACGACAGGGTTCATCAGCCCCAGCATTTT; J gene: TRBJ1-5; clone size: few; V gene: TRBV19; D gene: TRBD1
CDR3 protein: CATSDPTRNYGYTF; CDR3 DNA: TGTGCCACCAGTGATCCGACAAGGAACTATGGCTACACCTTC; J gene: TRBJ1-2; clone size: .; V gene: TRBV24-1; D gene: .
CDR3 protein: CATSRELLDRAKNIQYF; CDR3 DNA: TGTGCCACCAGCAGAGAGTTGTTAGATCGTGCCAAAAACATTCAGTACTTC; J gene: TRBJ2-4; clone size: .; V gene: TRBV15; D gene: .
CDR3 protein: CASSIDQRTNYGYTF; CDR3 DNA: TGTGCCAGTAGTATAGACCAGAGGACTAACTATGGCTACACCTTC; J gene: TRBJ1-2; clone size: few; V gene: TRBV19; D gene: .
CDR3 protein: CASSLRLAGGIDEQFF; CDR3 DNA: TGTGCCAGCAGCCTGCGACTAGCGGGGGGAATTGATGAGCAGTTCTTC; J gene: TRBJ2-1; clone size: .; V gene: TRBV13; D gene: TRBD2
CDR3 protein: CASSYGMGASYGYTF; CDR3 DNA: TGTGCCAGCAGTTACGGTATGGGGGCCAGCTATGGCTACACCTTC; J gene: TRBJ1-2; clone size: many; V gene: TRBV6-5; D gene: .
CDR3 protein: CAWSGGMNTEAFF; CDR3 DNA: TGTGCCTGGAGTGGAGGGATGAACACTGAAGCTTTCTTT; J gene: TRBJ1-1; clone size: .; V gene: TRBV30; D gene: .